This TCR beta chain stems from a study of T cells in Graves' hyperthyroidism and ophthalmopathy. This clonotype appeared once. Template material for amplifying TCR beta CDR3 regions consisted of RNA transcripts. Carried out on the TCR CDR3, a first-round RT-PCR used the HTBI primer set. TCRdb processed the multiplex PCR reads anew with MiXCR; each CDR3 protein has one entry. The repertoire includes fewer than 750,000 distinct CDR3 sequences, roughly 50% of them detected once, and about 7.8% sits in the top ten. The CDR3 runs 14 residues. Trimming stripped 6 bases from V and 9 bases from J, with 18 bases between. The V gene's germline CDR1 is SNHLY and CDR2 FYNNEI.

The chain employs TRBV2 and TRBJ1-3; D is ambiguous. Material for sequencing was peripheral blood or thyroid tissue (not recorded which). The TCR was taken from a woman between 18 and 29 years old with Graves' hyperthyroidism. CDR3 region: CASRPGRSGGTIYF. In DNA, the CDR3 is TGTGCCAGCAGGCCAGGCCGCTCTGGAGGCACCATATATTTT.